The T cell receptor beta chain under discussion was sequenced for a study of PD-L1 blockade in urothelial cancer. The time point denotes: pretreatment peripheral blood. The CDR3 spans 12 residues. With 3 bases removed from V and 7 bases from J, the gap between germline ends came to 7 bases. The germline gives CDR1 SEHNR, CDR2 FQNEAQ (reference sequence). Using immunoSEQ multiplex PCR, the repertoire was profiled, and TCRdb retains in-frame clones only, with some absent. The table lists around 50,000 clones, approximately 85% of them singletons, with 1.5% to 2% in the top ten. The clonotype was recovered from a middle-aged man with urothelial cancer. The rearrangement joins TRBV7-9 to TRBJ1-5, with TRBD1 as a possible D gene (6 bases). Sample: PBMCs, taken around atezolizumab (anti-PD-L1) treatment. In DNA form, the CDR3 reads TGTGCCAGCAGCTTGGGACAACAGCCCCAGCATTTT. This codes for CASSLGQQPQHF.